Below, 20 T cell receptor beta chains from the same sample are listed, as sequenced in a study of blood T cell repertoires in COVID-19. Profiled with immunoSEQ multiplex PCR; TCRdb holds only in-frame clones, not every one. Of 210,000 or so clones in the sample, roughly 87% are singletons; the top ten hold 1.5% to 2%. The sequencing input was peripheral blood. Receptors were obtained from a man aged 40-50 years with active or convalescent COVID-19.

This clone appeared once. The chain employs TRBV11-3 and TRBJ2-1; TRBD2 matches at 7 bases. This CDR3 has 15 amino acids. With V trimmed by 5 bases and J by 8 bases, 12 bases remained unmatched. CDR1 SGHNT and CDR2 YENEEA come from the germline V gene. Here the CDR3 reads CASSGHTTGRDEQFF. CDR3 bases: TGTGCCAGCAGCGGCCACACGACGGGGAGGGATGAGCAGTTCTTC. The entire variable domain, with the rest obtained from reference TRBV11-3 and TRBJ2-1, is as follows: EAGVVQSPRYKIIEKKQPVAFWCNPISGHNTLYWYLQNLGQGPELLIRYENEEAVDDSQLPKDRFSAERLKGVDSTLKIQPAELGDSAVYLCASSGHTTGRDEQFFGPGTRLTVL.

The chain couples TRBV12-5 to TRBJ1-1; 8 bases match TRBD1. The trim removed 7 bases at V and 11 bases at J, leaving 15 bases unmatched. This CDR3 spans 14 amino acids. Per the germline V gene, CDR1 is LGHNT and CDR2 is FRNRAP. The CDR3 sequence is CASAPGQGVFKAFF. In nucleotides, the CDR3 is TGTGCTAGTGCCCCAGGACAGGGAGTTTTCAAGGCTTTCTTT.

The V and J genes are TRBV28 and TRBJ2-7; maybe TRBD1 (5 bases). Germline lookup yields CDR1 MDHEN and CDR2 SYDVKM. The CDR3 runs to 14 residues. The V and J ends lost 8 bases and 6 bases respectively, with 20 bases between them. The CDR3 DNA follows: TGTGCCAGCCTTGGAAAGGGGTACACCCTCGAGCAGTACTTC. Translated, it gives CASLGKGYTLEQYF.

CDR3 sequence reads: CASSQDRVSYNSPLHF. CDR3 in DNA: TGCGCCAGCAGCCAAGATCGAGTCTCCTATAATTCACCCCTCCACTTT. The chain recombines TRBV4-1 with TRBJ1-6; D is unresolved. The ends were cut back, 0 bases at V and 0 bases at J, with 6 bases in the middle. Germline lookup yields CDR1 MGHRA and CDR2 YSYEKL. The CDR3 extends over 16 amino acids.

This clone was found once. The chain carries TRBV5-1 and TRBJ1-2, with D unresolved. The V and J ends lost 2 bases and 5 bases respectively, with 22 bases between them. The germline gives CDR1 SGHRS, CDR2 YFSETQ. The CDR3 spans 17 residues. CDR3 protein: CASSFITPFSAGYGYTF. The CDR3 region has the DNA TGCGCCAGCAGCTTCATCACTCCGTTCAGCGCGGGGTATGGCTACACCTTC.

The CDR3 loop is CATSDPGTLSTDTQYF. CDR3 nucleotides: TGTGCCACCAGTGATCCTGGGACACTTAGCACAGATACGCAGTATTTT. The rearrangement links TRBV24-1 to TRBJ2-3; tentatively, D is TRBD1 (6 bases). Germline V gene sequence: CDR1 KGHDR, CDR2 SFDVKD. Trimming took off 3 bases at V and 0 bases at J, with 12 bases between the two ends. This CDR3 is built from 16 residues.

The chain couples TRBV19 to TRBJ2-1; 8 bases align to TRBD1. Trimming at V came to 6 bases and at J to 2 bases, leaving 6 bases not matched to a gene. Germline CDR1 and CDR2: LNHDA and SQIVND (reference sequence). The CDR3 has 15 residues. The CDR3 sequence: CASSSDRGTYNEQFF. DNA for the CDR3: TGTGCCAGTAGCAGCGACAGGGGAACCTACAATGAGCAGTTCTTC.

J is TRBJ2-2 and V is TRBV7-3; TRBD2 aligns across 9 bases. CDR3 length: 15 residues. Germline-derived CDR1 and CDR2 are SGHTA and FQGTGA. V lost 6 bases and J lost 4; bases outside the gene matches: 6. The CDR3 DNA reads TGTGCCAGCAGTTTAGCGGGAGAGGCCACCGGGGAGCTGTTTTTT. This sequence encodes CASSLAGEATGELFF.

The rearrangement links TRBV29-1 to TRBJ2-3; D is possibly TRBD1 (5 bases). Germline CDR1 SQVTM, CDR2 ANQGSEA. The CDR3 sequence is 10 residues long. The CDR3 DNA sequence: TGCGGGGCGCAGACAGATACGCAGTATTTT. Translation gives CGAQTDTQYF.

V usage is TRBV5-1 and J usage is TRBJ2-2, with a weak D call TRBD2 (6 bases). V lost 4 bases and J 4 bases, leaving 17 bases between the germline ends. From germline, CDR1 is SGHRS and CDR2 YFSETQ. The CDR3 contains 16 residues. The chain's CDR3 is CASSNGERGLTGELFF. The CDR3 DNA reads as TGCGCCAGCAGCAATGGGGAGAGGGGACTCACCGGGGAGCTGTTTTTT.

The rearrangement links TRBV15 to TRBJ1-5; 9 bases are shared with TRBD1. The V segment lost 3 bases and the J segment 1 base; nucleotides outside the gene matches: 4. CDR1 and CDR2 (germline): LNHNV, YYDKDF (reference sequence). The CDR3 has 16 residues. Here the CDR3 DNA reads TGTGCCACCAGCAGGGACAGGGGTCGGAGCAATCAGCCCCAGCATTTT. This gives the protein CATSRDRGRSNQPQHF.

The genes are TRBV2 and TRBJ1-4; D may be TRBD1 (5 bases). The germline gives CDR1 SNHLY, CDR2 FYNNEI. V lost 2 bases, J lost 2 bases, and 15 bases lay in between. The length of the CDR3 is 17 residues. The CDR3, as DNA: TGTGCCAGCAGTGAATATTCCGGAGGGGAGACTAATGAAAAACTGTTTTTT. Translation gives CASSEYSGGETNEKLFF.

This clone has a handful of counts. This sequence joins TRBV19 and TRBJ2-7; 7 positions match TRBD1. Germline V CDR1 and CDR2: LNHDA, SQIVND (reference sequence). The trim removed 5 bases at V and 3 bases at J, leaving 10 bases unmatched. This CDR3 is built from 15 residues. The CDR3 here is CASSDRQGRVYEQYF. The CDR3 DNA reads TGTGCCAGTAGTGATCGACAGGGACGCGTCTACGAGCAGTACTTC.

The chain is built from TRBV23-1 and TRBJ2-7; D unclear. TRBV23-1 is treated as an ORF (open reading frame) with a function not yet certain. V shed 4 bases and J shed 0 bases, with 10 bases lying between them. This CDR3 is built from 14 residues. CDR3 bases: TGCGCCAGCAGTCCATCTTGGGCCTCCTACGAGCAGTACTTC. This codes for CASSPSWASYEQYF.

CDR3 nucleotide sequence: TGCAGCGTTCGTGAGGACAGGGTAGGGCTTTTTAGCAATCAGCCCCAGCATTTT. This gives the protein CSVREDRVGLFSNQPQHF. V gene TRBV29-1 combines with J gene TRBJ1-5, with 8 bases matching TRBD1. V gave up 5 bases and J gave up 0 bases; unmatched junction bases: 15. CDR1 is SQVTM, CDR2 ANQGSEA, per germline. CDR3 length: 18 residues.

J is TRBJ1-5 and V is TRBV7-8; possibly TRBD1 for D (5 bases). Germline CDR1 reads SGHVS; CDR2 reads FQNEAQ. The length of the CDR3 is 15 residues. V shed 3 bases and J shed 2 bases, with 11 bases lying between them. The CDR3 protein is CASSLQGRGNQPQHF. In DNA form, the CDR3 reads TGTGCCAGCAGCTTGCAGGGTCGAGGCAATCAGCCCCAGCATTTT. The whole variable domain, remainder taken from reference TRBV7-8 and TRBJ1-5, is GAGVSQSPRYKVAKRGQDVALRCDPISGHVSLFWYQQALGQGPEFLTYFQNEAQLDKSGLPSDRFFAERPEGSVSTLKIQRTQQEDSAVYLCASSLQGRGNQPQHFGDGTRLSIL.

The chain is built from TRBV13 and TRBJ2-1; a possible D gene is TRBD1 (6 bases). This CDR3 is 14 amino acids long. Trimming shortened V by 5 bases and J by 4 bases, and 12 bases separated the two germline ends. Germline V CDR1 and CDR2: PRHDT, FYEKMQ (reference sequence). CDR3 bases: TGTGCCAGCAGCCCAGGACAGTTTTACAATGAGCAGTTCTTC. Its translation is CASSPGQFYNEQFF. Variable domain in full (rest from reference TRBV13 and TRBJ2-1): AAGVIQSPRHLIKEKRETATLKCYPIPRHDTVYWYQQGPGQDPQFLISFYEKMQSDKGSIPDRFSAQQFSDYHSELNMSSLELGDSALYFCASSPGQFYNEQFFGPGTRLTVL.

The chain carries TRBV18 and TRBJ1-5; D not resolved. Germline assignment: CDR1 KGHSH and CDR2 LQKENI. V lost 5 bases to trimming and J lost 2 bases, with 10 bases between them. The CDR3 is made up of 14 amino acids. Here the CDR3 reads CASSTQRGNQPQHF. In DNA form, the CDR3 reads TGTGCCAGCTCAACCCAGCGGGGCAATCAGCCCCAGCATTTT.

The gene calls are TRBV19 and TRBJ1-6; the D gene is possibly TRBD1 (5 bases). V was cut by 6 bases and J by 1 base, with 10 bases left in between. The CDR3 is made up of 15 amino acids. Germline V gene sequence: CDR1 LNHDA, CDR2 SQIVND (reference sequence). The CDR3 is CASSLTGSYNSPLHF. CDR3 in DNA: TGTGCCAGTAGCCTTACAGGTTCCTATAATTCACCCCTCCACTTT. Full variable domain (outside the CDR3, taken from reference TRBV19 and TRBJ1-6): DGGITQSPKYLFRKEGQNVTLSCEQNLNHDAMYWYRQDPGQGLRLIYYSQIVNDFQKGDIAEGYSVSREKKESFPLTVTSAQKNPTAFYLCASSLTGSYNSPLHFGNGTRLTVT.

This clone was found a few times. This rearrangement joins TRBV20-1 to TRBJ1-5, with D unclear. V was cut by 3 bases and J by 0 bases, with 24 bases left in between. The V gene's germline CDR1 is DFQATT and CDR2 SNEGSKA (reference sequence). This CDR3 region has 19 residues. The CDR3 region has the DNA TGCAGTGCTAGTCTAGTCATCCCGACCGAGACCTATAGCAATCAGCCCCAGCATTTT. Translated, it gives CSASLVIPTETYSNQPQHF.